This T cell receptor beta chain was obtained from a study of blood T cell repertoires in COVID-19. Overall study context: COVID-19 samples, acute and convalescent, were from the United States, Italy and Spain. T cells, B-cell-depleted T cells, or PBMCs supplied cDNA or gDNA.

Clones were sequenced by immunoSEQ multiplex PCR, and TCRdb holds only the in-frame ones, with some missing. The sample includes about 350,000 clones, approximately 89% of them seen just once. Germline CDR1 and CDR2: MDHEN and SYDVKM. CDR3 length equals 11 residues. The V and J ends lost 11 bases and 5 bases respectively, with 12 bases between them. The specimen was peripheral blood. The rearrangement links TRBV28 to TRBJ1-1; weak D call: TRBD1 (6 bases). This receptor was taken from a woman in her sixties or seventies with COVID-19, enrolled during active disease. CDR3 protein: CAYGGATEAFF. The CDR3 nucleotides are TGTGCCTATGGGGGCGCAACTGAAGCTTTCTTT. Full variable domain (outside the CDR3, taken from reference TRBV28 and TRBJ1-1): DVKVTQSSRYLVKRTGEKVFLECVQDMDHENMFWYRQDPGLGLRLIYFSYDVKMKEKGDIPEGYSVSREKKERFSLILESASTNQTSMYLCAYGGATEAFFGQGTRLTVV.